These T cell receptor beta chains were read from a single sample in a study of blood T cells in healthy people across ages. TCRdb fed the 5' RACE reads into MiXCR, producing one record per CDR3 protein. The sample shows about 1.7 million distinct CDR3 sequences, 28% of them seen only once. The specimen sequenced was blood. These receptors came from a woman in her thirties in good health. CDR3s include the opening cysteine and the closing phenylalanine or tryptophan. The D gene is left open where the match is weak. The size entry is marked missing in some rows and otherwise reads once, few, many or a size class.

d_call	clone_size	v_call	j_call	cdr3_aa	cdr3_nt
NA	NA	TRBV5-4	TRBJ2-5	CASSGGRMRDIQETQYF	TGTGCCAGCAGTGGGGGTCGGATGAGAGACATACAAGAGACCCAGTACTTC
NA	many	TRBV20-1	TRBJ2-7	CSARGGPGTITYEQYF	TGCAGTGCTAGGGGGGGCCCCGGGACTATTACCTACGAGCAGTACTTC
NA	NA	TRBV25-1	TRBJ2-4	CASSECGGGKNIQYF	TGTGCCAGCAGTGAATGTGGAGGTGGCAAAAACATTCAGTACTTC
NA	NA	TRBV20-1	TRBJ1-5	CSATRQDSNQPQHF	TGCAGTGCTACGCGACAGGATAGCAATCAGCCCCAGCATTTT
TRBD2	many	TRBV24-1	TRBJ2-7	CATSDGREPYEQYF	TGTGCCACCAGTGACGGGAGGGAACCCTACGAGCAGTACTTC
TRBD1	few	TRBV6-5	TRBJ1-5	CASSYGQGNQPQHF	TGTGCCAGCAGTTACGGACAGGGTAATCAGCCCCAGCATTTT
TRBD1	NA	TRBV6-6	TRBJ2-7	CASRTGVAYEQYF	TGTGCCAGCCGGACAGGGGTGGCGTACGAGCAGTACTTC
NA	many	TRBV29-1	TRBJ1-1	CSVVSRWDTEAFF	TGCAGCGTTGTGAGCAGGTGGGACACTGAAGCTTTCTTT
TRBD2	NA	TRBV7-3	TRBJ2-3	CASSLLREGADTQYF	TGTGCCAGCAGCTTATTGCGGGAGGGCGCAGATACGCAGTATTTT
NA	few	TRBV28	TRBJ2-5	CASSLGTLPSGETQYF	TGTGCCAGCAGTTTAGGAACCTTACCGTCGGGGGAGACCCAGTACTTC
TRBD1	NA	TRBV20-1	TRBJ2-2	CSAYDRGTSNTGELFF	TGCAGTGCCTACGACAGGGGCACTTCCAACACCGGGGAGCTGTTTTTT
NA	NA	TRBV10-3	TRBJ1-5	CAISESSDREPQHF	TGTGCCATCAGTGAGTCCTCAGATCGGGAGCCCCAGCATTTT
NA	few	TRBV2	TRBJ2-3	CASSDWGQDTDTQYF	TGTGCCAGCAGTGATTGGGGGCAAGACACAGATACGCAGTATTTT
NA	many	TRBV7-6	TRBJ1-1	CASSIDGGWRTEAFF	TGTGCCAGCAGCATTGACGGGGGTTGGAGGACTGAAGCTTTCTTT
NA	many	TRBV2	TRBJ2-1	CASSGTGASSYNEQFF	TGTGCCAGCAGTGGTACGGGGGCTAGCTCCTACAATGAGCAGTTCTTC
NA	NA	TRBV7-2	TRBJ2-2	CASGWNTGELFF	TGTGCCAGCGGATGGAACACCGGGGAGCTGTTTTTT
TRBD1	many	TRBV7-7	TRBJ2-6	CASSPGRQGASGANVLTF	TGTGCCAGCAGTCCGGGCCGACAGGGGGCGTCTGGGGCCAACGTCCTGACTTTC
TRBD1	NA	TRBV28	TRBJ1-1	CASSLTDRGEAFF	TGTGCCAGCAGTCTCACGGACAGGGGTGAAGCTTTCTTT
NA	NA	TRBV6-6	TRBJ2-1	CASSYETVMFF	TGTGCCAGCAGTTACGAGACAGTCATGTTCTTC
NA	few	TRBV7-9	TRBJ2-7	CASSPGSGNYEQYF	TGTGCCAGCAGCCCCGGTTCAGGGAATTACGAGCAGTACTTC
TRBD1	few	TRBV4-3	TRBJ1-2	CASSQSGTGTGIGRGHTF	TGCGCCAGCAGCCAGTCGGGGACAGGGACGGGGATCGGACGGGGCCACACCTTC
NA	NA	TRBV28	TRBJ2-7	CASSHLRDNSYEQYF	TGTGCCAGCAGCCATCTCCGGGACAACTCCTACGAGCAGTACTTC
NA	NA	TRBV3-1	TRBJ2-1	CASSHRTRLYEQFF	TGTGCCAGCAGCCATAGGACTCGTCTTTATGAGCAGTTCTTC
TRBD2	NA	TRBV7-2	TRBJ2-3	CAGSHTRLAGTSDTQYF	TGTGCCGGCAGCCATACCCGACTAGCGGGAACGTCAGATACGCAGTATTTT
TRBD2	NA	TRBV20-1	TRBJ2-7	CSARSTSGVSYEQYF	TGCAGTGCTAGGTCCACTAGCGGGGTCTCCTACGAGCAGTACTTC
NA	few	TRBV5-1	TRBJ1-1	CASSLEAYNAEAFF	TGCGCCAGCAGCTTGGAGGCCTACAACGCTGAAGCTTTCTTT
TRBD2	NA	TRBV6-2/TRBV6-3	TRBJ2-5	CASSHLAGLETQYF	TGTGCCAGCAGTCACCTAGCGGGATTGGAGACCCAGTACTTC
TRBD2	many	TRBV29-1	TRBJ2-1	CSVRLAGGVNEQFF	TGCAGCGTTCGACTAGCGGGGGGGGTCAATGAGCAGTTCTTC
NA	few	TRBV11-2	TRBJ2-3	CASSSDQEWTQYF	TGTGCCAGCAGCTCCGACCAAGAATGGACGCAGTATTTT
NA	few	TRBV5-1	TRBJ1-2	CASSLEGDGGYTF	TGCGCCAGCAGCTTGGAAGGGGATGGTGGCTACACCTTC
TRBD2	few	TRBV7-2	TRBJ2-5	CASSGMETSGGQETQYF	TGTGCCAGCAGCGGAATGGAGACTAGCGGGGGCCAAGAGACCCAGTACTTC
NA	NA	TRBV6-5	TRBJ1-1	CASRRGKNTEAFF	TGTGCCAGCAGACGGGGGAAGAACACTGAAGCTTTCTTT
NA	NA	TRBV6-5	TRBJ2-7	CASRPPGTAYERYF	TGTGCCAGCAGACCTCCCGGGACGGCATACGAGCGGTACTTC
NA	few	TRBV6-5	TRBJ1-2	CASSSGEIRWVYGYTF	TGTGCCAGCAGTTCGGGGGAGATTCGGTGGGTCTATGGCTACACCTTC
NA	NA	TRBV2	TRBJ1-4	CASNLNGGVGEKLFF	TGTGCCAGCAACCTGAACGGGGGCGTCGGAGAAAAACTGTTTTTT
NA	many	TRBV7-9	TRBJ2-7	CASSPSRSYEQYF	TGTGCCAGCTCACCATCACGGTCCTACGAGCAGTACTTC
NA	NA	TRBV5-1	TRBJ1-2	CASSLDTRAIYGYTF	TGCGCCAGCAGCTTGGATACCAGGGCGATCTATGGCTACACCTTC
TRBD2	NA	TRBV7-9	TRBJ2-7	CASRLAGGTSYEQYF	TGTGCCAGCAGACTAGCGGGAGGAACTTCCTACGAGCAGTACTTC
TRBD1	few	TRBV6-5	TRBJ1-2	CASSYSGQEIVYGYTF	TGTGCCAGCAGTTACTCCGGACAGGAAATTGTCTATGGCTACACCTTC
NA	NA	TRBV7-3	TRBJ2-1	CASSLSRVGYSEQFF	TGTGCCAGCAGCTTATCACGAGTGGGGTACAGTGAGCAGTTCTTC
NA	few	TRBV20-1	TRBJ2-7	CSAQDFRGSYEQYF	TGCAGTGCCCAGGACTTCCGAGGCTCCTACGAGCAGTACTTC
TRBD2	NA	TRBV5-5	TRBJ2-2	CASSSGVAGVVTGELFF	TGTGCCAGCAGCTCAGGGGTAGCGGGAGTAGTCACCGGGGAGCTGTTTTTT
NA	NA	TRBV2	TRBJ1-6	CASSIDSGGDSPLHF	TGTGCCAGCAGCATCGACTCCGGAGGGGATTCACCCCTCCACTTT
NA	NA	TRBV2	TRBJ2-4	CASSREGTAKNIQYF	TGTGCCAGCAGTAGGGAAGGGACAGCCAAAAACATTCAGTACTTC
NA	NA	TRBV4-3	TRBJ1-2	CASGQGGRESVYGYTF	TGCGCCAGCGGCCAAGGAGGCAGGGAATCGGTTTATGGCTACACCTTC
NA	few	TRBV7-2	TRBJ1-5	CASNSQPGGGQPQHF	TGTGCCAGCAACTCACAGCCTGGGGGGGGACAGCCCCAGCATTTT
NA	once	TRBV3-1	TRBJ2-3	CASSQIRGMDTQYF	TGTGCCAGCAGCCAAATCCGGGGGATGGATACGCAGTATTTT
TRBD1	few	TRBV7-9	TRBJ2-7	CASSPTRGTGFYEQYF	TGTGCCAGCAGCCCGACCCGAGGGACAGGGTTCTACGAGCAGTACTTC
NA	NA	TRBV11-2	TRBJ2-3	CVSSSDGSTDTQYF	TGTGTCAGCAGCTCGGACGGAAGCACAGATACGCAGTATTTT
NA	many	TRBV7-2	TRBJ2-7	CASSLSPLEGEQYF	TGTGCCAGCAGCTTAAGTCCCCTCGAGGGGGAGCAGTACTTC
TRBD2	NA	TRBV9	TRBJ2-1	CASSVLGTSYNEQFF	TGTGCCAGCAGCGTACTAGGGACTAGCTACAATGAGCAGTTCTTC